Reported below is one T cell receptor (beta chain). Method: immunoSEQ multiplex PCR; TCRdb's copy keeps in-frame clones and lacks some. Found here are hundreds of thousands of clones, 85% to 90% of them singletons; the top ten hold 0.85% to 0.9%. CDR1 is SGHTA and CDR2 is FQGTGA in the germline V gene. This CDR3 has 17 amino acids. Trimming cost V 5 bases and J 1 base; bases outside gene matches: 7. The sample originates from a study of blood T cell repertoires in COVID-19. The chain combines TRBV7-3 with TRBJ2-2; TRBD2 aligns across 10 bases. This sequence was found in a man aged 45-60 years who had been exposed to COVID-19. Sequences were obtained from PBMCs or T cells enriched from blood (not recorded which). The CDR3 sequence is CASSRLAGGQNTGELFF. The CDR3 nucleotides are TGTGCCAGCAGCCGTTTAGCGGGAGGTCAGAACACCGGGGAGCTGTTTTTT.